The source of this TCR beta chain is a study of blood T cell repertoires in COVID-19. This clone has just a few counts. The V and J ends lost 10 bases and 0 bases respectively, with 12 bases between them. The germline gives CDR1 MNHEY, CDR2 SMNVEV (reference sequence). This CDR3 region has 14 residues. Clones were read by immunoSEQ multiplex PCR, and TCRdb kept only the in-frame ones, dropping some. Of under 200,000 clones listed, about four fifths are singletons. The V call is TRBV27, the J call TRBJ1-4, with D possibly TRBD1 on 6 matching bases. The specimen was peripheral blood. The receptor was isolated from a man between 65 and 85 years old with active or convalescent COVID-19. The CDR3 DNA follows: TGTGCCACCAAGGGGGTTGCAACTAATGAAAAACTGTTTTTT. This translates into CATKGVATNEKLFF. The variable domain in full, completed from reference TRBV27 and TRBJ1-4, reads EAQVTQNPRYLITVTGKKLTVTCSQNMNHEYMSWYRQDPGLGLRQIYYSMNVEVTDKGDVPEGYKVSRKEKRNFPLILESPSPNQTSLYFCATKGVATNEKLFFGSGTQLSVL.